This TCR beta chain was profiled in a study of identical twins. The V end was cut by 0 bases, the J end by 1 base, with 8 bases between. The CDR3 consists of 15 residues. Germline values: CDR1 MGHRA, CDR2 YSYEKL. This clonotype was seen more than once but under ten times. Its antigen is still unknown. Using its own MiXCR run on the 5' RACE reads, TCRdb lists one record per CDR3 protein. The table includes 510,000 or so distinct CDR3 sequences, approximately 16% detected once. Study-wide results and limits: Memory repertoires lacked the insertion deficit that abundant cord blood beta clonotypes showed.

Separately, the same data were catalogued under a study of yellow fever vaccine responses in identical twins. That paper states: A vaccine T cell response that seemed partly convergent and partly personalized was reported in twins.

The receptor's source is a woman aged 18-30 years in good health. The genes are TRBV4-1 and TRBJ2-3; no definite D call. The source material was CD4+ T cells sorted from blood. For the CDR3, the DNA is TGCGCCAGCAGCCAAGATTTGAGCGGCACAGATACGCAGTATTTT. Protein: CASSQDLSGTDTQYF.